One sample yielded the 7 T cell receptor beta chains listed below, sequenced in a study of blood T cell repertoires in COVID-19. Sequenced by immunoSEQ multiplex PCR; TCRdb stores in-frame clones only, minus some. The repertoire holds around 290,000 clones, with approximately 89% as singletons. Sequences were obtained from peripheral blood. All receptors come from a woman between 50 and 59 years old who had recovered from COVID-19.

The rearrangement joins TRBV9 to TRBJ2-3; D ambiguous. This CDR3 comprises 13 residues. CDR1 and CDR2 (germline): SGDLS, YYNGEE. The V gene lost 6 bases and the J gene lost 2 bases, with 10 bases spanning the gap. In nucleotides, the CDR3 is TGTGCCAGCAACGAGATTAACACAGATACGCAGTATTTT. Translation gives CASNEINTDTQYF.

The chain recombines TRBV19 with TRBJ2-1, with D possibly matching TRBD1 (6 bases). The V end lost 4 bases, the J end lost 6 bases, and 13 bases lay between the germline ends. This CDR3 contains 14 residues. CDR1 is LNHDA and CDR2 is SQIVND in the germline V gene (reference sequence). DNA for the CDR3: TGTGCCAGTAGTACGGCAGGGGCGATCAATGAGCAGTTCTTC. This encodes CASSTAGAINEQFF.

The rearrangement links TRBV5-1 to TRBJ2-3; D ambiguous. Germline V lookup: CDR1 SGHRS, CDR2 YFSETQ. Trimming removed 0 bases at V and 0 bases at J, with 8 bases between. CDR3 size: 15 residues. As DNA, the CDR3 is TGCGCCAGCAGCTTGGAACAGTTTAGCACAGATACGCAGTATTTT. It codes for CASSLEQFSTDTQYF.

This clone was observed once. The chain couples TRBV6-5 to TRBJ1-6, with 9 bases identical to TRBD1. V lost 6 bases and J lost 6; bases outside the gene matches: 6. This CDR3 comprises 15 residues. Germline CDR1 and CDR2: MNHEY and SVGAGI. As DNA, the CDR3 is TGTGCCAGCAGGGCACAGGGGGCATTTAATTCACCCCTCCACTTT. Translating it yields CASRAQGAFNSPLHF.

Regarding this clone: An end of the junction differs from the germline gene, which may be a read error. In nucleotides, the CDR3 is TGTGCCAGCAGTCTGGGGAGGGTGAACGCTGAAGCTTTCTTT. Translated: CASSLGRVNAEAFF. The V gene is TRBV5-6, the J gene TRBJ1-1; D is undetermined. Per the germline V gene, CDR1 is SGHDT and CDR2 is YYEEEE. This CDR3 is built from 14 residues. Variable domain in full (rest from reference TRBV5-6 and TRBJ1-1): DAGVTQSPTHLIKTRGQQVTLRCSPKSGHDTVSWYQQALGQGPQFIFQYYEEEERQRGNFPDRFSGHQFPNYSSELNVNALLLGDSALYLCASSLGRVNAEAFFGQGTRLTVV.

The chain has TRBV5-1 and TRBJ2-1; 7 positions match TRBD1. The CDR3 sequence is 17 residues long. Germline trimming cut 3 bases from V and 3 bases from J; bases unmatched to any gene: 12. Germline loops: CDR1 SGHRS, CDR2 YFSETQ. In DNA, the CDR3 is TGCGCCAGCAGCTCCGAAACAGGGGCCAACTTCTACAATGAGCAGTTCTTC. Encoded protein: CASSSETGANFYNEQFF.

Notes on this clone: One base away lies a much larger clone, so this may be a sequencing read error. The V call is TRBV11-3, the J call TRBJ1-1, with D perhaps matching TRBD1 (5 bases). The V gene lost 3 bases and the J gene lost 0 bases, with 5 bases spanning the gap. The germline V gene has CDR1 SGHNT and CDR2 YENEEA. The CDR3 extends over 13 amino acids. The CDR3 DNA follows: TGTGCCAGCAGCTTGACAGTGAACACTGAAGCTTTCTTT. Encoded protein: CASSLTVNTEAFF.